The rows below give T cell receptor beta chains drawn from one sample of a study of T cell repertoires in cytomegalovirus infection. MiXCR, applied by TCRdb to the reads, yields one record per CDR3 protein. This sample carries about 85,000 distinct CDR3 sequences, roughly half of them seen once, and the ten largest clones take 85% to 95%. These receptors lack a known antigen. The sequencing used CD8+ T cells from cultured PBMCs, collected from culture after CMV antigen stimulation. These receptors originate from a human donor in good health (CMV status not recorded). Some clones in this sample may be carry-over from other donors' samples. CDR3s include the opening cysteine and the closing phenylalanine or tryptophan. A D gene is named only where the DNA matches it firmly. A row's size may be missing; if present it is once, few, many or a size class.

NA	TRBV5-6	TRBJ1-1	NA	TGTGCCAGCAGCTTAGGCTATACCGTGAACACTGAAGCTTTCTTT	CASSLGYTVNTEAFF
NA	TRBV28	TRBJ2-5	TRBD1	TGTGCCAGCAGTTTCCCGCTTCTGGACTCCCGGGACAGTATCCAAGAGACCCAGTACTTC	CASSFPLLDSRDSIQETQYF
few	TRBV6-6	TRBJ1-4	NA	TGTGCCAGCAGTTACCCCAGGGCTCTAGATGAAAAACTGTTTTTT	CASSYPRALDEKLFF
NA	TRBV4-1	TRBJ2-7	TRBD2	TGCGCCAGCAGCCGCCAAACTTCTAGCGGGGCAAGCTCCTACGAGCAGTACTTC	CASSRQTSSGASSYEQYF
NA	TRBV6-8	TRBJ2-1	NA	TGTGCCAGCAGTTACTCGGCCCTTCATTACTCCTACAATGAGCAGTTCTTC	CASSYSALHYSYNEQFF
few	TRBV15	TRBJ1-4	NA	TGTGCCACCAGCAGAGTTCCCGCAGTCTGGGGTGAAAAACTGTTTTTT	CATSRVPAVWGEKLFF
once	TRBV7-8	TRBJ2-5	NA	TGTGCCAGCAGGCCGCGAGGGGGGACGGAAGAGACCCAGTACTTC	CASRPRGGTEETQYF
few	TRBV4-1	TRBJ1-2	TRBD1	TGCGCCAGCAGCCCCGTGACAGGGCGATCTGGCTACACCTTC	CASSPVTGRSGYTF
few	TRBV18	TRBJ2-7	NA	TGTGCCAGCTCACCACCTAGGGACTACGAGCAGTACTTC	CASSPPRDYEQYF
NA	TRBV7-8	TRBJ1-1	NA	TGTGCCAGCAGCTCTGAGACCGTGCCCATGAACACTGAAGCTTTCTTT	CASSSETVPMNTEAFF
NA	TRBV12-3/TRBV12-4	TRBJ2-5	NA	TGTGCCAGCAGTTTAAGACAGGACCAAGAGACCCAGTACTTC	CASSLRQDQETQYF
NA	TRBV6-2/TRBV6-3	TRBJ2-7	NA	TGTGCCAGCAGGCACGCCGGGACAATCCACGAGCAGTACTTC	CASRHAGTIHEQYF
NA	TRBV6-1	TRBJ2-7	NA	TGTGCCAGCAGTGAAGCTGGGCAGTTCTACGAGCAGTACTTC	CASSEAGQFYEQYF
NA	TRBV6-1	TRBJ2-4	TRBD1	TGTGCCAGCAGAGCCAGGGACAGGACCATTGGCATTCAGTACTTC	CASRARDRTIGIQYF
NA	TRBV7-3	TRBJ1-1	NA	TGTGCCAGCAGCTTCACGGTCGGGGTCGAAGCTTTCTTT	CASSFTVGVEAFF
medium-sized	TRBV2	TRBJ1-4	NA	TGTGCCAGCAGTGAAGGGGGGACACCCCCGGAATCACTGTTTTTT	CASSEGGTPPESLFF
NA	TRBV7-6	TRBJ1-1	NA	TGTGCCAGCAAACTACCCATGACAGGGAACACTGAAGCTTTCTTT	CASKLPMTGNTEAFF
NA	TRBV28	TRBJ2-7	TRBD1	TGTGCCAGCAGTTTAGAGCGGACAGGGGACTACGAGCAGTACTTC	CASSLERTGDYEQYF
NA	TRBV7-6	TRBJ2-5	NA	TGTGCCAGCACCAAAAGAGGGCAGGGACAAGAGACCCAGTACTTC	CASTKRGQGQETQYF
NA	TRBV20-1	TRBJ1-5	NA	TGCAGTGCTAGAGATAGGGGGACGGGCAATCAGCCCCAGCATTTT	CSARDRGTGNQPQHF
NA	TRBV29-1	TRBJ1-2	TRBD1	TGCAGCGTTTACCGGGACAGGTCTTATGGCTACACCTTC	CSVYRDRSYGYTF
NA	TRBV20-1	TRBJ2-4	TRBD2	TGCAGTGCTAGTAACGTAGCGGGAGGGCCGAAGCTAGCCAAAAACATTCAGTACTTC	CSASNVAGGPKLAKNIQYF
NA	TRBV19	TRBJ2-7	NA	TGTGCCAGTAGTATAGAGGGGGCGCTTTCCGAGCAGTACTTC	CASSIEGALSEQYF
NA	TRBV19	TRBJ1-1	NA	TGTGCCAGCCTAAAAGCGGGACTTATGAACACTGAAGCTTTCTTT	CASLKAGLMNTEAFF
NA	TRBV9	TRBJ1-2	TRBD1	TGTGCCAGCAGCGGAGGGGACAGACACTATGGCTACACCTTC	CASSGGDRHYGYTF
NA	TRBV10-3	TRBJ2-1	TRBD1	TGTGCCATCAGGGATTTGGGACAGGACAAAAATGAGCAGTTCTTC	CAIRDLGQDKNEQFF
NA	TRBV7-2	TRBJ2-2	TRBD2	TGTGCCAGCAGCCCTCGGGCGGGAGCAAACACCGGGGATTTGTGGTTT	CASSPRAGANTGDLWF
NA	TRBV28	TRBJ2-7	TRBD2	TGTGCCAGCAGTCTTCCTAGCGGCCTCTACGAGCAGTACTTC	CASSLPSGLYEQYF
NA	TRBV24-1	TRBJ2-1	NA	TGTGCCACCAGTGATTGGGGCCGATACAATGAGCAGTTCTTC	CATSDWGRYNEQFF
NA	TRBV11-1	TRBJ2-7	NA	TGTGCCAGCAGCTTAGCGCACCACCCGGGGGAGCAGTACTTC	CASSLAHHPGEQYF
NA	TRBV11-2	TRBJ2-7	TRBD2	TGTGCCAGCGGGGGGGGAGGTTTTTCCTACGAGCAGTACTTC	CASGGGGFSYEQYF
NA	TRBV25-1	TRBJ1-2	NA	TGTGCCAGCAGCCCGGACAGCTATGGCTACACCTTC	CASSPDSYGYTF
NA	TRBV7-2	TRBJ2-1	TRBD2	TGTGCCAGCAGATGGGGGAGGGCAACCTACAATGAGCTGTTCTTC	CASRWGRATYNELFF
NA	TRBV6-2/TRBV6-3	TRBJ2-7	NA	TGTGCCAGCACCTTGGTACCCACTTACGAGCAGTACTTC	CASTLVPTYEQYF
NA	TRBV14	TRBJ2-5	NA	TGTGCCAGCAGCCAAGTTGGGGGGACCCAGTACTTC	CASSQVGGTQYF
few	TRBV6-5	TRBJ2-1	TRBD2	TGTGCCAGCAGTACCGTGGCGGGGGGGTCGTCGGGTGAGCAGTTCTTC	CASSTVAGGSSGEQFF
few	TRBV7-6	TRBJ2-1	NA	TGTGCCAGCAGCTTAGAGAGGGGGTCGCAGGGAGAGTTCTTC	CASSLERGSQGEFF
once	TRBV9	TRBJ2-2	NA	TGTGCCAGCAGCGCCGGGACTCCTAACACCGGGGAGCTGTTTTTT	CASSAGTPNTGELFF